This TCR beta chain stems from a study of cytomegalovirus exposure and HLA in healthy donors. CDR3 size: 13 residues. Trimming took off 3 bases at V and 7 bases at J, with 12 bases between the two ends. In germline, CDR1 is SGHRS, CDR2 YFSETQ. The PCR made use of 60 Vbeta and 13 Jbeta primers. Using immunoSEQ multiplex PCR, the repertoire was profiled, and TCRdb retains in-frame clones only, with some absent. The repertoire holds about 150,000 clones, with 65% to 85% as singletons. Input material: PBMCs. The gene calls are TRBV5-1 and TRBJ2-3, with D unresolved. This receptor was obtained from a woman aged 40 to 49 in good health and CMV-seropositive. The CDR3 sequence: CASSSMLDNTQYF. The CDR3 coding sequence is TGCGCCAGCAGCTCGATGTTAGACAATACGCAGTATTTT.